Described below is a single TCR beta chain sequence and its context. The record originates from a study of blood T cell repertoires in COVID-19. The germline V and J ends were trimmed by 4 bases and 8 bases, with 21 bases remaining between them. The CDR3 has 15 amino acids. CDR1 is SGHDT and CDR2 is YYEEEE in the germline V gene. In the authors' workflow: Using reference gene primer amplification, nucleated cell counts were estimated. Generated by immunoSEQ multiplex PCR, the TCRdb table keeps only in-frame clones and is missing some. Clone size and the V and J calls come from that table; the DNA yielded D and trimming. The table includes 150,000 or so clones, more than 75% detected once. Two negative PCRs, clearance, or symptom resolution had been documented for recovered Cohort 3 donors.

Sequenced sample: PBMCs or T cells enriched from blood (not recorded which). The clonotype comes from a woman aged 50 to 60 who had recovered from COVID-19. The chain joins TRBV5-6 to TRBJ1-2; TRBD1 might be the D (6 bases). The CDR3 DNA is TGTGCCAGCAGCCTACCCTCGACAGGATCGGGCGGCTACACCTTC. Translating gives CASSLPSTGSGGYTF.